The 20 T cell receptor beta chains given below trace back to one sample, sequenced in a study of T-cell memory formation after mild COVID-19. TCRdb redid the calling of the 5' RACE reads with MiXCR, one entry per CDR3 protein. The data hold more than 300,000 distinct CDR3 sequences, with around 13% observed a single time. The specimen sequenced was PBMCs or a T cell subset sorted from them (not recorded which). These receptors were taken from a young man who had mild COVID-19 (a few samples of this study predate the infection). Cell type and time point are not known.

CDR3 coding DNA: TGCGCCAGCAGCCCATATCCGGGACAGGGTAGGACTGAAGCTTTCTTT. This translates into CASSPYPGQGRTEAFF. The chain combines TRBV5-1 with TRBJ1-1, with 9 bases aligning to TRBD1. CDR1 and CDR2 from the germline V gene are SGHRS and YFSETQ. V gave up 4 bases and J gave up 5 bases; unmatched junction bases: 12. The CDR3 runs 16 residues.

V and J are TRBV12-3 or TRBV12-4 and TRBJ1-2, with D possibly TRBD1 on 5 matching bases. The V and J ends lost 7 bases and 13 bases respectively, with 31 bases between them. The CDR3 runs 16 residues. As DNA, the CDR3 is TGTGCCAGCACGGCAGGGCCCTGGGACCGCCTCCCTCTCGGCACCTTC. It yields the protein CASTAGPWDRLPLGTF.

This clonotype has more than one count but fewer than ten. The rearrangement joins TRBV4-3 to TRBJ2-5, with 7 bases identical to TRBD2. The germline V gene encodes CDR1 LGHNA and CDR2 YSLEER. V dropped 2 bases and J dropped 1; count of bases not matched to a gene: 10. The CDR3 has 17 amino acids. The CDR3 DNA sequence: TGCGCCAGCAGCCAATTTACTCCGGGACTATCCCAAGAGACCCAGTACTTC. Residues: CASSQFTPGLSQETQYF.

This clonotype was seen ten or more times. The chain combines TRBV5-1 with TRBJ2-3; possibly TRBD1 or TRBD2 for D (5 bases each). This CDR3 region has 14 residues. The V end lost 0 bases, the J end lost 9 bases, and 14 bases lay between the germline ends. Germline CDR1 and CDR2: SGHRS and YFSETQ. The CDR3 here is CASSLGARGDTQYF. The CDR3 DNA reads as TGCGCCAGCAGCTTGGGGGCCCGGGGCGACACGCAGTATTTT.

This clonotype appeared a few times. V gene TRBV6-5 combines with J gene TRBJ1-2, with TRBD1 as a possible D gene (5 bases). Germline loops: CDR1 MNHEY, CDR2 SVGAGI. This CDR3 spans 14 amino acids. Deletions cut 5 bases from V and 4 bases from J, with 14 bases between. This chain's CDR3 is CASSLDLRGYGYTF. CDR3 nucleotides: TGTGCCAGCAGTCTAGACCTGAGGGGCTATGGCTACACCTTC.

The V gene is TRBV5-4, the J gene TRBJ2-1; TRBD2 aligns across 7 bases. The CDR3 is made up of 14 amino acids. V trimming: 0 bases; J trimming: 9 bases; junction bases outside the gene matches: 6. Germline CDR1 and CDR2: SGHNT and YYREEE (reference sequence). The CDR3 sequence is CASSLEPSGAEQFF. The CDR3 DNA follows: TGTGCCAGCAGCTTGGAGCCCAGCGGGGCTGAGCAGTTCTTC.

The table lists this clonotype with many counts. V usage is TRBV29-1 and J usage is TRBJ2-4, with D perhaps matching TRBD1 or TRBD2 (5 bases each). The V gene lost 5 bases and the J gene lost 13 bases, with 15 bases spanning the gap. Germline CDR1 SQVTM, CDR2 ANQGSEA. The CDR3 length is 11 residues. The CDR3 loop reads CSVSWGEGQYF. The CDR3 DNA sequence: TGCAGCGTTTCTTGGGGCGAGGGACAGTACTTC.

The chain recombines TRBV5-1 with TRBJ1-1; TRBD1 agrees at 8 bases. Per germline, CDR1 SGHRS and CDR2 YFSETQ. The CDR3 is 13 residues long. The ends lost 4 bases at V and 5 bases at J; junction bases unmatched: 4. CDR3 residues: CASSQDRVTEAFF. The DNA of the CDR3 is TGCGCCAGCAGCCAGGACAGGGTAACTGAAGCTTTCTTT.

This chain joins TRBV11-1 and TRBJ2-1, with D tentatively TRBD2 (5 bases). Germline-derived CDR1 and CDR2 are SGHAT and FQDESV (reference sequence). Trimming removed 3 bases from V and 8 bases from J, with 14 bases in between. This CDR3 contains 14 residues. The CDR3 nucleotides are TGTGCCAGCAGCTTCGCCCGGGATATCGATGAGCAGTTCTTC. This sequence encodes CASSFARDIDEQFF.

This clonotype was counted a few times. J is TRBJ2-5 and V is TRBV4-2; D remains unclear. Germline assignment: CDR1 LGHNA and CDR2 YNFKEQ. Trimming removed 1 base from V and 2 bases from J, with 8 bases in between. CDR3 size: 14 residues. The CDR3 region has the DNA TGTGCCAGCAGCCAAGGGGAACGGCAAGAGACCCAGTACTTC. It codes for CASSQGERQETQYF.

V and J are TRBV20-1 and TRBJ2-5; 9 positions match TRBD2. CDR3 length equals 13 residues. Germline lookup yields CDR1 DFQATT and CDR2 SNEGSKA (reference sequence). With V trimmed by 3 bases and J by 7 bases, 6 bases remained unmatched. The CDR3 DNA follows: TGCAGTGCTAGGCGCGGGGGGGCCGGGACCCAGTACTTC. This encodes CSARRGGAGTQYF.

The table lists this clonotype with many counts. The J gene is TRBJ2-4, the V gene TRBV7-2, with no clear D. The V end lost 0 bases, the J end lost 9 bases, and 6 bases lay between the germline ends. CDR1 is SGHTA, CDR2 FQGNSA, per germline. This CDR3 region has 12 residues. CDR3 amino acids: CASSLAGAIQYF. The CDR3 DNA follows: TGTGCCAGCAGCTTAGCTGGCGCCATTCAGTACTTC. The full variable domain, in which reference TRBV7-2 and TRBJ2-4 provide the parts outside the CDR3, is GAGVSQSPSNKVTEKGKDVELRCDPISGHTALYWYRQSLGQGLEFLIYFQGNSAPDKSGLPSDRFSAERTGGSVSTLTIQRTQQEDSAVYLCASSLAGAIQYFGAGTRLSVL.

This clonotype appeared a few times. The chain is built from TRBV11-2 and TRBJ2-4; D remains ambiguous. The germline V and J ends were trimmed by 0 bases and 2 bases, with 11 bases remaining between them. The CDR3 sequence is 16 residues long. In germline, CDR1 is SGHAT, CDR2 FQNNGV. CDR3 in DNA: TGTGCCAGCAGCTTAGACCGGTTACCCCCCAAAAACATTCAGTACTTC. It codes for CASSLDRLPPKNIQYF.

This sequence joins TRBV5-1 and TRBJ1-1; D not certain. CDR1 and CDR2 from the germline V gene are SGHRS and YFSETQ. Between the trimmed V and J ends, which lost 5 bases and 0 bases, there was a span of 14 bases. The CDR3 totals 15 residues. The CDR3 spells CASSFGEVMNTEAFF. The CDR3 nucleotides read TGCGCCAGCAGTTTTGGGGAGGTAATGAACACTGAAGCTTTCTTT.

This clonotype has more than one count but fewer than ten. The V and J genes are TRBV18 and TRBJ2-1, with D maybe TRBD1 (5 bases). V was clipped by 4 bases and J by 6 bases, with 13 bases between them. Germline V gene data show CDR1 as KGHSH and CDR2 as LQKENI. The CDR3 contains 14 residues. The CDR3 coding sequence is TGTGCCAGCTCACTGGGATGGGGCGGCAATGAGCAGTTCTTC. It specifies CASSLGWGGNEQFF.

The chain combines TRBV7-2 with TRBJ1-2; 8 bases line up with TRBD1. The J segment lost 8 bases and the V segment lost 5 bases, leaving 7 bases of the junction unmatched. In germline, CDR1 is SGHTA, CDR2 FQGNSA. This CDR3 is built from 13 residues. The CDR3 DNA follows: TGTGCCAGCAGCCCATTACAGGGGGGAGGCTACACCTTC. It translates to CASSPLQGGGYTF.

The J gene is TRBJ2-2, the V gene TRBV12-3 or TRBV12-4, with TRBD1 as a possible D gene (5 bases). The CDR3 covers 14 residues. Trimming stripped 2 bases from V and 5 bases from J, with 9 bases between. The CDR3 bases are TGTGCCAGCAGTTTATTTGCAGGGACCGGGGAGCTGTTTTTT. It yields the protein CASSLFAGTGELFF.

This clonotype was counted at least ten times. The V call is TRBV6-5, the J call TRBJ2-4; weak D call: TRBD1 (6 bases). The CDR3 sequence is 12 residues long. Per the germline V gene, CDR1 is MNHEY and CDR2 is SVGAGI. The V and J ends lost 5 bases and 8 bases respectively, with 10 bases between them. The CDR3 here is CASSRPGDIQYF. CDR3 sequence (DNA): TGTGCCAGCAGTAGGCCAGGGGACATTCAGTACTTC.

The chain uses TRBV7-6 and TRBJ2-2; D gene uncertain. CDR3 length equals 13 residues. Trimming took off 1 base at V and 9 bases at J, with 9 bases between the two ends. Germline assignment: CDR1 SGHVS and CDR2 FNYEAQ. The CDR3 region is CASSLGQNRELFF. The CDR3 DNA reads TGTGCCAGCAGCTTAGGCCAGAACCGGGAGCTGTTTTTT.

The V call is TRBV7-9, the J call TRBJ1-1, with 11 bases lining up with TRBD1. CDR3 size: 17 residues. J lost 4 bases, V lost 5 bases, and 12 bases had no gene match. The germline V gene has CDR1 SEHNR and CDR2 FQNEAQ (reference sequence). This chain's CDR3 is CASSPRTGGVGSTEAFF. The CDR3 nucleotides are TGTGCCAGCAGCCCCAGGACAGGGGGCGTGGGGAGCACTGAAGCTTTCTTT.